This T cell receptor beta chain was documented in a study of T cell responses to AZD1222 COVID-19 vaccine. Study-wide context: Second-dose schedules of about 4 or about 12 weeks were combined.

CDR1 MGHDK and CDR2 SYGVNS come from the germline V gene. V was cut by 3 bases and J by 5 bases, with 5 bases left in between. CDR3 length: 11 amino acids. A remark on this clone: Antigen unknown.

Study results and limitations: The peak T cell response came first, and repertoires were sampled only after it. Donors skewed white British and female; clonal diversity was possibly underestimated.

The assay was immunoSEQ multiplex PCR, and TCRdb's table has in-frame clones only and misses some. The sample yields around 97,000 clones, 90% to 95% seen once. The material sequenced was peripheral blood, taken on day 0 of AZD1222 vaccination. The clonotype originates from an adult in good health. The V and J genes are TRBV25-1 and TRBJ2-7; D gene unclear. CDR3 protein: CASSEVHEQYF. In DNA form, the CDR3 reads TGTGCCAGCAGTGAGGTCCACGAGCAGTACTTC.